This T cell receptor (beta chain) came from a study of blood T cell repertoires in COVID-19. Overall study: Some COVID-19 samples were acute and others convalescent; all came from the United States, Italy and Spain.

Profiling relied on immunoSEQ multiplex PCR, and the TCRdb table lists in-frame clones only, not all of them. The sample has some 130,000 clones; 87% are singletons. Germline V gene sequence: CDR1 LNHDA, CDR2 SQIVND (reference sequence). The V end lost 6 bases, the J end lost 4 bases, and 5 bases lay between the germline ends. This CDR3 contains 11 residues. The clonotype comes from a man in his fifties or sixties with active COVID-19. The material sequenced was peripheral blood. J is TRBJ2-3 and V is TRBV19; D is uncertain. The CDR3 DNA is TGTGCCAGTAGCCCCGCAGATACGCAGTATTTT. It is translated as CASSPADTQYF.